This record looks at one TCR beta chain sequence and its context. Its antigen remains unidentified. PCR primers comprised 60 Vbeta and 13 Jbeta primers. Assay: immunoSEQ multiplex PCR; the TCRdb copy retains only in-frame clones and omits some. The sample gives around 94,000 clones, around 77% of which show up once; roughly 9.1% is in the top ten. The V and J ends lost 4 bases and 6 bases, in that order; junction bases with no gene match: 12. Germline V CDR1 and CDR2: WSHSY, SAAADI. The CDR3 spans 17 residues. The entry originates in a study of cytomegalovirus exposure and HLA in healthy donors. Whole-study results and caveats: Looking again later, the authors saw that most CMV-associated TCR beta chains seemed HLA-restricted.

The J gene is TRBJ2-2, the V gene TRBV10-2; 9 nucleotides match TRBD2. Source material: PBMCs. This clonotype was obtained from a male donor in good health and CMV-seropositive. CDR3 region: CASSGSGLALPSGELFF. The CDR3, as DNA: TGCGCCAGCAGTGGCTCAGGACTAGCGTTACCTTCCGGGGAGCTGTTTTTT.